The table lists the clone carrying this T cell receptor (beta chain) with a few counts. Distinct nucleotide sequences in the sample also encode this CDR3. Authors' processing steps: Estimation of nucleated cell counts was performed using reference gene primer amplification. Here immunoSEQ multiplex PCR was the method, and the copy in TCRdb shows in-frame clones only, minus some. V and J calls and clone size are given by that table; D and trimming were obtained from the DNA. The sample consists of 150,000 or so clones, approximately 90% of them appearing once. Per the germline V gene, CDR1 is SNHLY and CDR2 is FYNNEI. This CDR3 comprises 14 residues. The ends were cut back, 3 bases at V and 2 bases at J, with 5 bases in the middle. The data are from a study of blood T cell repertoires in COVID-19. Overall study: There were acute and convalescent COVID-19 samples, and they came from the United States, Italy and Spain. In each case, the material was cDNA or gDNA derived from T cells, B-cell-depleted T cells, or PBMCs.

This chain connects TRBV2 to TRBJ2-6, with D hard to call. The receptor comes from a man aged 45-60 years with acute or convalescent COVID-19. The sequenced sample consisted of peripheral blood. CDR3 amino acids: CASSDRAGANVLTF. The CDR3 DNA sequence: TGTGCCAGCAGTGACCGCGCTGGGGCCAACGTCCTGACTTTC.